Detailed here is one T cell receptor (beta chain). The antigen is not known. Amplification by 5'RACE using constant-segment primers produced TCR alpha and TCR beta cDNA libraries that carried sample barcodes and UMIs. TCRdb analysed the 5' RACE reads with MiXCR anew, one entry per CDR3 protein. Among a few hundred thousand distinct CDR3 sequences, less than 9.5% were seen once, and the ten largest hold about 20%. The source of the sample is a study of T-cell memory formation after mild COVID-19. Overall study results and limits: Cross-reactive memory appears to have joined, as suggested by some responding clones showing up in pre-infection memory.

The V and J ends lost 3 bases and 8 bases, in that order; junction bases with no gene match: 8. Germline values: CDR1 SGDLS, CDR2 YYNGEE. The length of the CDR3 is 15 residues. The rearrangement links TRBV9 to TRBJ1-4; TRBD1 aligns across 9 bases. Sequencing input: PBMCs or a T cell subset sorted from them (not recorded which). This TCR was sampled from a man younger than 30 who had mild COVID-19 (a few samples of this study predate the infection). Cell type and time point are not known. The CDR3 DNA is TGTGCCAGCAGCGAGGGGACAGGGTCGTCGGAAAAACTGTTTTTT. It codes for CASSEGTGSSEKLFF.